The 18 T cell receptor beta chains given below trace back to one sample, sequenced in a study of control samples from healthy donors and cancer patients (TCRdb year 2020). Library method: the immunoSEQ multiplex PCR assay. In TCRdb, the immuneACCESS table is reduced to in-frame sequences with V and J assigned. These tables do not hold every clone; where another copy was compared, an unresolved V gene accounts for under half, and the others remain unexplained. This sample is represented by approximately 80,000 clones; 75% to 95% of them were singletons. The biggest ten clones account for less than 20% of the sample. Material for sequencing was blood. The receptor set was obtained from a man between 25 and 39 years old in good health.

The chain carries TRBV9 and TRBJ2-1; 8 positions agree with TRBD2. CDR1 SGDLS and CDR2 YYNGEE come from the germline V gene. The CDR3 runs to 17 residues. V dropped 0 bases and J dropped 7; count of bases not matched to a gene: 12. The CDR3 is CASSVAVMSGSGNEQFF. Here the CDR3 DNA reads TGTGCCAGCAGCGTAGCGGTGATGAGCGGGAGTGGGAATGAGCAGTTCTTC.

The DNA for the CDR3 is TGTGCCAGCAGCCAAGGGGGGGCTCGAGAGACCCAGTACTTC. This encodes CASSQGGARETQYF. V and J are TRBV4-2 and TRBJ2-5, with D tentatively TRBD1 or TRBD2 (6 bases each). Between the trimmed V and J ends, which lost 1 base and 4 bases, there was a span of 10 bases. Germline loops: CDR1 LGHNA, CDR2 YNFKEQ. This CDR3 spans 14 amino acids.

The chain joins TRBV5-1 to TRBJ1-1, with a weak D call TRBD1 (6 bases). The V end was cut by 2 bases, the J end by 0 bases, with 11 bases between. Per germline, CDR1 SGHRS and CDR2 YFSETQ. CDR3 length: 15 residues. The DNA for the CDR3 is TGCGCCAGCAGCTTTGGGGGCGCGATGAACACTGAAGCTTTCTTT. Translation gives CASSFGGAMNTEAFF.

The J gene is TRBJ2-3, the V gene TRBV3-1 (or the pseudogene TRBV3-2); 7 nucleotides agree with TRBD2. From germline, CDR1 is LGHDT and CDR2 YNNKEL (reference sequence). The CDR3 is made up of 14 amino acids. V dropped 4 bases and J dropped 1; count of bases not matched to a gene: 2. The CDR3 sequence: CASSRGGGTDTQYF. The CDR3 DNA is TGTGCCAGCAGCCGGGGAGGGGGCACAGATACGCAGTATTTT.

The J gene is TRBJ1-2, the V gene TRBV4-3; perhaps TRBD1 as D (5 bases). Trimming removed 5 bases from V and 8 bases from J, with 9 bases in between. Germline CDR1 LGHNA, CDR2 YSLEER. The CDR3 is 11 residues long. The CDR3 DNA follows: TGCGCCAGCAGCGACAGATACGGCTACACCTTC. Translated, it gives CASSDRYGYTF.

The CDR3 spells CASSDGGLGNSPLHF. In DNA, the CDR3 is TGTGCCAGCAGTGATGGTGGGCTCGGTAATTCACCCCTCCACTTT. The chain carries TRBV2 and TRBJ1-6; D unresolved. Trimming removed 3 bases from V and 6 bases from J, with 12 bases in between. The CDR3 has 15 residues. CDR1 SNHLY and CDR2 FYNNEI come from the germline V gene. Variable domain in full (rest from reference TRBV2 and TRBJ1-6): EPEVTQTPSHQVTQMGQEVILRCVPISNHLYFYWYRQILGQKVEFLVSFYNNEISEKSEIFDDQFSVERPDGSNFTLKIRSTKLEDSAMYFCASSDGGLGNSPLHFGNGTRLTVT.

This chain connects TRBV15 to TRBJ2-5, with D maybe TRBD1 (6 bases). The V gene's germline CDR1 is LNHNV and CDR2 YYDKDF (reference sequence). V was trimmed by 5 bases and J by 7 bases, leaving 17 bases between them. This CDR3 is built from 14 residues. CDR3 nucleotide sequence: TGTGCCACCAGCGGGGGCTCCTCCGTTCGGACCCAGTACTTC. Translation gives CATSGGSSVRTQYF.

The rearrangement uses TRBV29-1 and TRBJ2-3; D gene uncertain. Looked up from germline, CDR1 is SQVTM and CDR2 is ANQGSEA. V lost 7 bases and J 4 bases, leaving 9 bases between the germline ends. The CDR3 covers 11 residues. CDR3 residues: CSAPFPDTQYF. CDR3 nucleotides: TGCAGCGCACCGTTTCCAGATACGCAGTATTTT.

This clone has just one count. This chain connects TRBV12-3 or TRBV12-4 to TRBJ2-5, with TRBD1 as a possible D gene (5 bases). V was clipped by 4 bases and J by 8 bases, with 8 bases between them. The CDR3 spans 11 residues. DNA of the CDR3: TGTGCCAGCAGTTCCAGGGTTACCCAGTACTTC. Protein product: CASSSRVTQYF.

This chain's CDR3 is CSASLEFGYEQYF. The CDR3 DNA sequence: TGCAGTGCTAGTCTGGAGTTCGGATACGAGCAGTACTTC. V gene TRBV20-1 combines with J gene TRBJ2-7, with no clear D. The ends were cut back, 3 bases at V and 4 bases at J, with 13 bases in the middle. Per germline, CDR1 DFQATT and CDR2 SNEGSKA (reference sequence). The CDR3 consists of 13 residues.

The V call is TRBV7-2, the J call TRBJ1-1; possibly TRBD1 for D (6 bases). Trimming stripped 6 bases from V and 6 bases from J, with 14 bases between. The V gene's germline CDR1 is SGHTA and CDR2 FQGNSA. CDR3 length: 13 amino acids. The CDR3 bases are TGTGCCAGCAGACCCACAGGGACCCCTGAAGCTTTCTTT. It is translated as CASRPTGTPEAFF.

This chain links TRBV5-6 with TRBJ2-1; 9 bases match TRBD1. This CDR3 region has 16 residues. Losses at the gene ends were 1 base for V and 5 bases for J; bases not matched to a gene: 7. CDR1 SGHDT and CDR2 YYEEEE come from the germline V gene. The CDR3 nucleotides read TGTGCCAGCAGCTTGTTGGGGACAGGGAAAAACAATGAGCAGTTCTTC. Encoded protein: CASSLLGTGKNNEQFF. Full variable domain (outside the CDR3, taken from reference TRBV5-6 and TRBJ2-1): DAGVTQSPTHLIKTRGQQVTLRCSPKSGHDTVSWYQQALGQGPQFIFQYYEEEERQRGNFPDRFSGHQFPNYSSELNVNALLLGDSALYLCASSLLGTGKNNEQFFGPGTRLTVL.

This clone has only one observation. The chain has TRBV6-1 and TRBJ2-7, with TRBD2 matching over 11 bases. Trimming removed 1 base from V and 0 bases from J; junction bases left unmatched: 8. The CDR3 totals 18 residues. Germline V gene lookup returns CDR1 MNHNS and CDR2 SASEGT. CDR3 nucleotides: TGTGCCAGCAGTGAAGGGTGGGGTAGCGGGAGGGTCTCCTACGAGCAGTACTTC. Protein: CASSEGWGSGRVSYEQYF.

V and J are TRBV12-3 or TRBV12-4 and TRBJ1-5; possibly TRBD1 for D (5 bases). The CDR3 contains 13 residues. V lost 1 base and J 7 bases, leaving 8 bases between the germline ends. The CDR3 sequence is CASSLERGQPQHF. The CDR3 coding sequence is TGTGCCAGCAGTTTAGAGAGGGGCCAGCCCCAGCATTTT.

The V call is TRBV27, the J call TRBJ2-2; TRBD2 matches at 13 bases. V lost 5 bases and J lost 5; bases outside the gene matches: 20. This CDR3 spans 21 amino acids. Germline-derived CDR1 and CDR2 are MNHEY and SMNVEV (reference sequence). In nucleotides, the CDR3 is TGTGCCAGCAGTGGCTACCTGGGAGGCGAAGGACTAGCGGGAGTAACCGGGGAGCTGTTTTTT. Amino acids: CASSGYLGGEGLAGVTGELFF.

The sample holds one count of this clone. V gene TRBV30 combines with J gene TRBJ2-6; D possibly corresponds to TRBD1 (7 bases). V was shortened by 3 bases and J by 0 bases, with 12 bases between the two germline ends. CDR3 size: 16 residues. The germline gives CDR1 GTSNPN, CDR2 SVGIG (reference sequence). As DNA, the CDR3 is TGTGCCTGGAGGTACAGGGGACTCTCTGGGGCCAACGTCCTGACTTTC. It translates to CAWRYRGLSGANVLTF.

The chain employs TRBV19 and TRBJ2-7, with 10 bases that match TRBD1. The CDR3 runs 15 residues. Germline V gene data show CDR1 as LNHDA and CDR2 as SQIVND (reference sequence). The V segment lost 6 bases and the J segment 5 bases; nucleotides outside the gene matches: 10. Written as DNA, the CDR3 is TGTGCCAGTAGACCGACCGGGACAGGGGACCACGAGCAGTACTTC. Protein product: CASRPTGTGDHEQYF.

The chain carries TRBV19 and TRBJ1-3; maybe TRBD1 (6 bases). V lost 4 bases and J lost 0, with 16 bases in between. Germline loops: CDR1 LNHDA, CDR2 SQIVND (reference sequence). The CDR3 loop spans 17 amino acids. The CDR3 is CASSTLLQGASGNTIYF. Written as DNA, the CDR3 is TGTGCCAGTAGTACCCTTCTACAGGGAGCCTCTGGAAACACCATATATTTT.